This TCR beta chain appears in the sequencing data of a study of blood T cell repertoires in COVID-19. As for the study in general: The United States, Italy and Spain were the sources of the acute and convalescent COVID-19 samples. The analysed material was cDNA or gDNA that came from T cells, B-cell-depleted T cells, or PBMCs.

Authors' processing steps: Amplified reference gene primers provided the basis for estimating nucleated cell counts. The method was immunoSEQ multiplex PCR; TCRdb's version includes in-frame clones alone and lacks a portion of them. V, J and clone size are those of that table, while D and trimming were read from the DNA. Of about 210,000 clones in the sample, roughly 90% were seen once. V lost 4 bases and J 0 bases, leaving 7 bases between the germline ends. CDR1 and CDR2 from the germline V gene are SQVTM and ANQGSEA. The CDR3 runs 13 residues. Sequencing used peripheral blood. This TCR derives from a woman aged 40 to 55 with acute or convalescent COVID-19. The chain is built from TRBV29-1 and TRBJ1-5; D is possibly TRBD1 (6 bases). The CDR3 coding sequence is TGCAGCGTTGCCAGGGGTAGCAATCAGCCCCAGCATTTT. Its protein is CSVARGSNQPQHF.